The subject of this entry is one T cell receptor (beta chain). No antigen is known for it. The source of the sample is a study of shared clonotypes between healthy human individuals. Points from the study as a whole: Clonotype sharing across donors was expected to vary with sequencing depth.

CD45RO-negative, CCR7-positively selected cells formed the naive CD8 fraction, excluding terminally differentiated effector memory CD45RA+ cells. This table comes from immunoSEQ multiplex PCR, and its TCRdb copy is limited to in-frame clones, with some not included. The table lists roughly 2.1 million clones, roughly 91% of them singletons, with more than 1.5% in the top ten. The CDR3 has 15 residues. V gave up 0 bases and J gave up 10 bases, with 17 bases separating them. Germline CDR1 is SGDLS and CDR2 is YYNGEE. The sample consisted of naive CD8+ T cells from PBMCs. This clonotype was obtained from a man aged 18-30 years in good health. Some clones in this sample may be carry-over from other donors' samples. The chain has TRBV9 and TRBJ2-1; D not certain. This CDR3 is CASSVGYRMAVEQFF. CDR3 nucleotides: TGTGCCAGCAGCGTAGGGTATAGGATGGCCGTGGAGCAGTTCTTC.